These 19 T cell receptor beta chains originate from one sample sequenced in a study of vaccination and CD4 T cells after COVID-19. TCRdb reprocessed the PCR reads with MiXCR, giving one entry per CDR3 protein. This sample yields about 15,000 distinct CDR3 sequences, of which approximately 72% are seen a single time; roughly 1.1% belongs to the top ten. This specimen was CD4+ T cells from blood, taken after SARS-CoV-2 vaccination. The receptor set was obtained from a human donor who had recovered from COVID-19.

This clonotype has a handful of counts. The rearrangement joins TRBV10-3 to TRBJ1-2, with D maybe TRBD1 (5 bases). The CDR3 contains 13 residues. The germline V gene encodes CDR1 ENHRY and CDR2 SYGVKD. V lost 3 bases, J lost 3 bases, and 8 bases lay in between. CDR3 nucleotides: TGTGCCATCAGTGAACTAGGGGACTATGGCTACACCTTC. Translation: CAISELGDYGYTF.

This chain uses TRBV20-1 with TRBJ2-1; either TRBD1 or TRBD2 may supply D (5 bases each). This CDR3 has 16 amino acids. Trimming took off 1 base at V and 3 bases at J, with 16 bases between the two ends. Germline CDR1 DFQATT, CDR2 SNEGSKA (reference sequence). CDR3 amino acids: CSARGGTGPNYNEQFF. The CDR3 region has the DNA TGCAGTGCTAGAGGGGGGACGGGGCCCAACTACAATGAGCAGTTCTTC.

This clonotype was seen just once. The chain employs TRBV20-1 and TRBJ2-3; maybe TRBD2 (6 bases). The CDR3 is 14 amino acids. Trimming stripped 3 bases from V and 2 bases from J, with 12 bases between. In germline, CDR1 is DFQATT, CDR2 SNEGSKA (reference sequence). The CDR3 spells CSARLGDFTDTQYF. CDR3 nucleotides: TGCAGTGCTAGGTTGGGGGACTTCACAGATACGCAGTATTTT.

The rearrangement joins TRBV10-3 to TRBJ2-5; TRBD2 matches at 11 bases. V dropped 7 bases and J dropped 5; count of bases not matched to a gene: 3. This CDR3 is built from 13 residues. The V gene's germline CDR1 is ENHRY and CDR2 SYGVKD. The CDR3 coding sequence is TGTGCCATCACTAGCGGGAGGCAGGAGACCCAGTACTTC. It codes for CAITSGRQETQYF.

The chain joins TRBV20-1 to TRBJ2-5; maybe TRBD1 (6 bases). Trimming shortened V by 5 bases and J by 0 bases, and 13 bases separated the two germline ends. From germline, CDR1 is DFQATT and CDR2 SNEGSKA (reference sequence). The CDR3 is 14 residues long. For the CDR3, the DNA is TGCAGTGCTTATTTACAGGGCGACCAAGAGACCCAGTACTTC. Protein: CSAYLQGDQETQYF.

This chain joins TRBV12-3 or TRBV12-4 and TRBJ1-5; D uncertain. Trimming cost V 7 bases and J 5 bases, with 9 bases left between them. This CDR3 comprises 12 residues. In nucleotides, the CDR3 is TGTGCCAGCACCTGGGGTGATCAGCCCCAGCATTTT. This encodes CASTWGDQPQHF.

The J gene is TRBJ2-5, the V gene TRBV12-3 or TRBV12-4; 7 nucleotides align to TRBD1. The V gene end was trimmed by 5 bases and the J gene end by 5 bases; junction bases not matched to a gene: 8. The CDR3 contains 14 residues. CDR3 in DNA: TGTGCCAGCAGTCATAGACAGGGTGGGGAGACCCAGTACTTC. This gives the protein CASSHRQGGETQYF.

The V gene is TRBV20-1, the J gene TRBJ2-3; 11 nucleotides agree with TRBD1. The CDR3 is made up of 15 amino acids. Germline loops: CDR1 DFQATT, CDR2 SNEGSKA (reference sequence). J was trimmed by 4 bases and V by 5 bases; bases with no gene match: 8. CDR3 nucleotides: TGCAGTGCTCCTAAGGGACAGGGGGTCTCAGATACGCAGTATTTT. Protein product: CSAPKGQGVSDTQYF.

The genes are TRBV28 and TRBJ1-1; the D gene is possibly TRBD1 (6 bases). V lost 5 bases, J lost 4 bases, and 14 bases lay in between. Looked up from germline, CDR1 is MDHEN and CDR2 is SYDVKM. CDR3 length equals 14 residues. The chain's CDR3 is CASSPNRDGTEAFF. The DNA for the CDR3 is TGTGCCAGCAGTCCCAACAGGGATGGCACTGAAGCTTTCTTT.

J is TRBJ1-2 and V is TRBV29-1; perhaps TRBD1 as D (6 bases). Trimming pared 6 bases from V and 4 bases from J, leaving 15 bases between. CDR3 length: 13 amino acids. Germline values: CDR1 SQVTM, CDR2 ANQGSEA. This CDR3 reads CSVRDKSSYGYTF. CDR3 nucleotides: TGCAGCGTCCGGGACAAATCTTCCTATGGCTACACCTTC. The complete variable domain, with remaining parts taken from reference TRBV29-1 and TRBJ1-2, reads SAVISQKPSRDICQRGTSLTIQCQVDSQVTMMFWYRQQPGQSLTLIATANQGSEATYESGFVIDKFPISRPNLTFSTLTVSNMSPEDSSIYLCSVRDKSSYGYTFGSGTRLTVV.

This clonotype was seen a single time. The chain combines TRBV30 with TRBJ2-5; TRBD1 agrees at 11 bases. This CDR3 contains 14 residues. The V and J ends lost 3 bases and 5 bases, in that order; junction bases with no gene match: 5. The V gene's germline CDR1 is GTSNPN and CDR2 SVGIG (reference sequence). The CDR3 loop is CAWRDRGRGETQYF. CDR3 bases: TGTGCCTGGAGGGACAGGGGGCGAGGGGAGACCCAGTACTTC. The whole variable domain, remainder taken from reference TRBV30 and TRBJ2-5, is SQTIHQWPATLVQPVGSPLSLECTVEGTSNPNLYWYRQAAGRGLQLLFYSVGIGQISSEVPQNLSASRPQDRQFILSSKKLLLSDSGFYLCAWRDRGRGETQYFGPGTRLLVL.

The CDR3 sequence is CASSAGTDLTDTQYF. The CDR3 DNA follows: TGTGCCAGCAGTGCCGGGACGGACTTAACCGATACGCAGTATTTT. The J gene is TRBJ2-3, the V gene TRBV2, with D possibly called TRBD1 or TRBD2 (5 bases each). The V end lost 4 bases, the J end lost 6 bases, and 17 bases lay between the germline ends. The CDR3 length is 15 residues. Germline values: CDR1 SNHLY, CDR2 FYNNEI.

With regard to this clonotype: A junction end diverges from the germline sequence, so it may reflect a read error. The gene calls are TRBV6-1 and TRBJ2-7, with 9 bases fitting TRBD1. This CDR3 spans 16 amino acids. CDR1 and CDR2 from the germline V gene are MNHNS and SASEGT. CDR3 residues: CASTPLPPGQGSEQYF. In DNA form, the CDR3 reads TGCGCCAGCACTCCCTTACCCCCGGGACAGGGATCCGAGCAGTACTTC.

The V call is TRBV6-1, the J call TRBJ2-5, with D possibly being TRBD2 (5 bases). This CDR3 comprises 11 residues. V gave up 6 bases and J gave up 7 bases, with 9 bases separating them. From germline, CDR1 is MNHNS and CDR2 SASEGT. The CDR3 region has the DNA TGTGCCAGCAGGGGGAGCGGGACCCAGTACTTC. Protein product: CASRGSGTQYF.

J is TRBJ1-3 and V is TRBV6-1; unclear D gene. Germline lookup yields CDR1 MNHNS and CDR2 SASEGT. The CDR3 sequence is 16 residues long. V lost 6 bases to trimming and J lost 0 bases, with 15 bases between them. The CDR3 loop reads CASREQAIYSGNTIYF. CDR3 in DNA: TGTGCCAGCAGAGAACAAGCGATTTACTCTGGAAACACCATATATTTT.

The rearrangement links TRBV20-1 to TRBJ1-1, with a tentative D call TRBD1 (5 bases). Germline V gene sequence: CDR1 DFQATT, CDR2 SNEGSKA (reference sequence). Trimming removed 1 base at V and 8 bases at J, with 8 bases between. The CDR3 is 11 residues long. CDR3 DNA sequence: TGCAGTGCTAGAGGGGGCAGGGAAGCTTTCTTT. Protein: CSARGGREAFF.

The chain links TRBV5-1 to TRBJ2-3, with D maybe TRBD2 (5 bases). Germline CDR1 and CDR2: SGHRS and YFSETQ. The CDR3 runs to 15 residues. Trimming left V 7 bases short and J 2 bases short, with 17 bases between. The DNA for the CDR3 is TGCGCCAGCCATGAAGCAGCGGCAGTCACAGATACGCAGTATTTT. As protein: CASHEAAAVTDTQYF.

This clonotype was seen only a few times. The chain couples TRBV19 to TRBJ1-5; D is unclear. Germline V gives CDR1 LNHDA, CDR2 SQIVND (reference sequence). The CDR3 runs to 13 residues. V gave up 6 bases and J gave up 4 bases, with 10 bases separating them. The CDR3 reads CASRSEGNQPQHF. The CDR3 bases are TGTGCCAGTAGATCTGAAGGAAATCAGCCCCAGCATTTT. Complete variable domain (other parts from reference TRBV19 and TRBJ1-5): DGGITQSPKYLFRKEGQNVTLSCEQNLNHDAMYWYRQDPGQGLRLIYYSQIVNDFQKGDIAEGYSVSREKKESFPLTVTSAQKNPTAFYLCASRSEGNQPQHFGDGTRLSIL.

This clonotype was seen more than once but under ten times. The J gene is TRBJ2-5, the V gene TRBV20-1; tentatively, D is TRBD1 (5 bases). Trimming removed 3 bases at V and 4 bases at J, with 18 bases between. Germline V CDR1 and CDR2: DFQATT, SNEGSKA (reference sequence). This CDR3 has 15 amino acids. The CDR3 region is CSASVSGQGGETQYF. In DNA form, the CDR3 reads TGCAGTGCTAGTGTTTCTGGGCAGGGCGGAGAGACCCAGTACTTC.